This T cell receptor beta chain was retrieved from a study of shared clonotypes between healthy human individuals. This clone was detected only a few times. The V and J ends lost 3 bases and 1 base respectively, with 9 bases between them. Germline CDR1 reads SGHVS; CDR2 reads FQNEAQ. The CDR3 runs to 14 residues. The sequencing of unsorted PBMC DNA took place on ten immunoSEQ deep assay plates. Authors' data handling: Without quality scores, immunoSEQ junctional reads could not be filtered like full-length reads. TCRdb's table, derived via immunoSEQ multiplex PCR, lists solely in-frame clones and lacks some. Clone size and the V and J calls come from that table; the DNA yielded D and trimming. The top ten hold about 12% of the sample, which has 450,000 to 500,000 clones, approximately 82% seen once.

The source is a woman between 35 and 50 years old in good health. Some clones in this sample may be carry-over from other donors' samples. J is TRBJ1-1 and V is TRBV7-8, with a tentative D call TRBD1 (5 bases). The specimen was PBMCs. The CDR3 loop is CASSFTGPNTEAFF. CDR3 DNA sequence: TGTGCCAGCAGCTTTACAGGACCGAACACTGAAGCTTTCTTT. The whole variable domain, remainder taken from reference TRBV7-8 and TRBJ1-1, is GAGVSQSPRYKVAKRGQDVALRCDPISGHVSLFWYQQALGQGPEFLTYFQNEAQLDKSGLPSDRFFAERPEGSVSTLKIQRTQQEDSAVYLCASSFTGPNTEAFFGQGTRLTVV.